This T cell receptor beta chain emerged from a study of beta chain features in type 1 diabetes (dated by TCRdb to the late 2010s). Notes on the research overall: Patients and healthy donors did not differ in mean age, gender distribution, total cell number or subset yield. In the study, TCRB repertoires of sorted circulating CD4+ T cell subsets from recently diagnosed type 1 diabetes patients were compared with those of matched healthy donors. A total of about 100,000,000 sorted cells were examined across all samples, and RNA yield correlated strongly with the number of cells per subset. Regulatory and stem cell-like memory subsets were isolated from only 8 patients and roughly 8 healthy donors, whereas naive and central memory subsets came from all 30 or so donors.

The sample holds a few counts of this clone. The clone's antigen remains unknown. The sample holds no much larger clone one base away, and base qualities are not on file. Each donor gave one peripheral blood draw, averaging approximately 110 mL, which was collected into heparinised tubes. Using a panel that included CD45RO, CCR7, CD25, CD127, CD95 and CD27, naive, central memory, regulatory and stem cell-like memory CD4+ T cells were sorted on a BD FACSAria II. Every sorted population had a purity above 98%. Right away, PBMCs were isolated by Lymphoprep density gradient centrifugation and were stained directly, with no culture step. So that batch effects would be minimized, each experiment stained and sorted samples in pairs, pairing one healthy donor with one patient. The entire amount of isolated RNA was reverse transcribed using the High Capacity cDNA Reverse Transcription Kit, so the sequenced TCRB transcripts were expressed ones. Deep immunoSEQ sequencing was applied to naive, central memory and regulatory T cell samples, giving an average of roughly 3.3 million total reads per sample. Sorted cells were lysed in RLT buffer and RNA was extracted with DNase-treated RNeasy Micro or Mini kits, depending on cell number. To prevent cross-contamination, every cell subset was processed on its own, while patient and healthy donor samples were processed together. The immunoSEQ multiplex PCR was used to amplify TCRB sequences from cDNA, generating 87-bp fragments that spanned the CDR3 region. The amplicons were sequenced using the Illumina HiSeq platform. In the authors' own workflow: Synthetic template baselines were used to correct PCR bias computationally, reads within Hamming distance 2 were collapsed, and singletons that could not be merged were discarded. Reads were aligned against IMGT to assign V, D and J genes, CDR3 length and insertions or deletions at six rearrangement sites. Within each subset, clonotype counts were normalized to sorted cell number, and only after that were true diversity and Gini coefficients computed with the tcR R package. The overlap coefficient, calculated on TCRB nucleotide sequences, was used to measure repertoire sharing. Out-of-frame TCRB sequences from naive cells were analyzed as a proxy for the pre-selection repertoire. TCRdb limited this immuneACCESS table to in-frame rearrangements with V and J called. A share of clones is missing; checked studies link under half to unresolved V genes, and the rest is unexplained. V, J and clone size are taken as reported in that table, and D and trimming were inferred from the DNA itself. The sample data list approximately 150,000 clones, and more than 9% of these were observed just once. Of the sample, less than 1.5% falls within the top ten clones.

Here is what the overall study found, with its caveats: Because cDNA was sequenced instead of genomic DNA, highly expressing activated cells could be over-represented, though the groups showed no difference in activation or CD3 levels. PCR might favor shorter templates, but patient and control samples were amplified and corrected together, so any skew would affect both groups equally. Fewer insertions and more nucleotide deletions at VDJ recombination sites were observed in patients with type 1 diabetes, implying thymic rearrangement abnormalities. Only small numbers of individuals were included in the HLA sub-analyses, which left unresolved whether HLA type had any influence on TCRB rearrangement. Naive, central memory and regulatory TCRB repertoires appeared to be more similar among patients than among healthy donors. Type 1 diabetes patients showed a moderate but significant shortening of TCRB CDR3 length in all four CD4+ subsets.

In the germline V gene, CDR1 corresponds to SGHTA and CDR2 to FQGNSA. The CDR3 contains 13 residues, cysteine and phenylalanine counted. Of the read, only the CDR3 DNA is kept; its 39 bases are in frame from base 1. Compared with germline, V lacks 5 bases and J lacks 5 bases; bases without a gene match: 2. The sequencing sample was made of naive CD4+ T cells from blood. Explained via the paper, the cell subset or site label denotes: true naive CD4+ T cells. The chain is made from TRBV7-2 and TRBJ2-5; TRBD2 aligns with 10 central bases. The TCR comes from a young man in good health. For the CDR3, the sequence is CASSKTSGETQYF. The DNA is TGTGCCAGCAGCAAGACTAGCGGGGAGACCCAGTACTTC.